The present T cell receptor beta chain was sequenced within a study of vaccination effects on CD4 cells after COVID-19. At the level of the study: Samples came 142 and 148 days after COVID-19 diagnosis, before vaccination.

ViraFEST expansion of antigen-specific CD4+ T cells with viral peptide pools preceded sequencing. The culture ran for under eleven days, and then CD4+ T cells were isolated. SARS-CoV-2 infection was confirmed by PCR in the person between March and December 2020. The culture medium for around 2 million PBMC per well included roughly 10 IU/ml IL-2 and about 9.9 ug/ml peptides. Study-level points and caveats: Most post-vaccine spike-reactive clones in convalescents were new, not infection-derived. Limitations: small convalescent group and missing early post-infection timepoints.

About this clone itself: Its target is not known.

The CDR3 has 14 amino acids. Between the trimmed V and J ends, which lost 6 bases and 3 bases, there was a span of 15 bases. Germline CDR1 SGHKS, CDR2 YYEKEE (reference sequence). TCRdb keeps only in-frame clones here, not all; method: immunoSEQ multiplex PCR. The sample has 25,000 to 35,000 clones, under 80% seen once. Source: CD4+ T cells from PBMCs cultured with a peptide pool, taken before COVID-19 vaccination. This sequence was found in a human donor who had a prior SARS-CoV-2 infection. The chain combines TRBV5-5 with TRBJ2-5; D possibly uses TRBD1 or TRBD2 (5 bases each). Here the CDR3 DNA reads TGTGCCAGCAACCGACAGACGAGGGAAGAGACCCAGTACTTC. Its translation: CASNRQTREETQYF.